This record covers a single T cell receptor (beta chain). Antigen specificity is unknown. These data originate in a study of OX40 agonist ivuxolimab in advanced cancers. Study as a whole: Prior anti-PD-1, anti-PD-L1 or anti-CTLA-4 therapy did not bar entry, and approximately 40% had some.

Findings of the study overall: Blood T cells, both CD4+ and CD8+, expanded clonally by week 6 at 0.1 to 3.0 mg/kg. Researchers did not determine the expanded peripheral T cells' antigen specificity. Partial responders at 0.1-3.0 mg/kg had among the lowest clonal expansion.

Germline CDR1 is SGHNT and CDR2 is YENEEA. The length of the CDR3 is 17 residues. Trimming took 3 bases from V and 0 from J, leaving 15 bases between them. Sequenced by immunoSEQ multiplex PCR; TCRdb stores in-frame clones only, minus some. In the table there are tens of thousands of clones, about 90% of which are singletons. The sequence came from an adult with an advanced solid tumor such as melanoma, head and neck, liver or kidney cancer. Sequences were derived from CD4+ or CD8+ T cells sorted from blood, sampled in a trial of the OX40 agonist ivuxolimab. The chain employs TRBV11-3 and TRBJ1-3; D is unclear. CDR3 DNA: TGTGCCAGCAGCTTTGGGCAGCAGATTTACTCTGGAAACACCATATATTTT. As protein: CASSFGQQIYSGNTIYF.